The rows below give T cell receptor beta chains drawn from one sample of a study of OX40 agonist ivuxolimab in advanced cancers. Profiled with immunoSEQ multiplex PCR; TCRdb holds only in-frame clones, not every one. Counted here are tens of thousands of clones, 65% to 85% occurring once; the ten biggest clones make up 4% to 5.5%. The source material was CD4+ or CD8+ T cells sorted from blood, sampled in a trial of the OX40 agonist ivuxolimab. The receptors were gathered from an adult with an advanced solid tumor such as melanoma, head and neck, liver or kidney cancer. Each CDR3 is given with its conserved first and last residue. D genes are given only for firm matches. Some rows have no size entry. The others give once, few or many, or a class for an expanded clone.

d_gene: -; abundance: -; v_gene: TRBV10-3; j_gene: TRBJ1-1; CDR3nt: TGTGCCGCGCAAACTCGACAGAACACTGAAGCTTTCTTT; CDR3aa: CAAQTRQNTEAFF
d_gene: TRBD1; abundance: once; v_gene: TRBV19; j_gene: TRBJ1-2; CDR3nt: TGTGCCACCCACCCGTGGGACAGGGCCCGGATAGATGGCTACACCTTC; CDR3aa: CATHPWDRARIDGYTF
d_gene: -; abundance: -; v_gene: TRBV7-3; j_gene: TRBJ2-7; CDR3nt: TGTGCCAGCAGCCCACGGACTTGGCGCTACGAGCAGTACTTC; CDR3aa: CASSPRTWRYEQYF
d_gene: -; abundance: -; v_gene: TRBV27; j_gene: TRBJ2-1; CDR3nt: TGTGCCAGCAGTCCCTCGGGACTCGATGAGCAGTTCTTC; CDR3aa: CASSPSGLDEQFF
d_gene: -; abundance: -; v_gene: TRBV6-1; j_gene: TRBJ2-7; CDR3nt: TGTGCCAGCAGGAAACTGTCCCCGGGGGAGCAGTACTTC; CDR3aa: CASRKLSPGEQYF
d_gene: -; abundance: -; v_gene: TRBV2; j_gene: TRBJ2-7; CDR3nt: TGTGCCAGCAGTGCAATCTTTCTTGGAGATCTTCGGTCCTACGAGCAGTACTTC; CDR3aa: CASSAIFLGDLRSYEQYF
d_gene: TRBD2; abundance: -; v_gene: TRBV5-1; j_gene: TRBJ2-2; CDR3nt: TGCGCCAGCAGCTTAGCGGGAACGAACACCGGGGAGCTGTTTTTT; CDR3aa: CASSLAGTNTGELFF
d_gene: TRBD1; abundance: once; v_gene: TRBV11-3; j_gene: TRBJ2-2; CDR3nt: TGTGCCAGCAGCTTAATCATGGGACAGGGTAACACCGGGGAGCTGTTTTTT; CDR3aa: CASSLIMGQGNTGELFF
d_gene: -; abundance: -; v_gene: TRBV27; j_gene: TRBJ2-5; CDR3nt: TGTGCCAGCAGTCCTTGGGGCGCGGAGGAGACCCAGTACTTC; CDR3aa: CASSPWGAEETQYF
d_gene: -; abundance: few; v_gene: TRBV6-1; j_gene: TRBJ1-1; CDR3nt: TGTGCCAGCCGAGACGGCAGCCAAAACACTGAAGCTTTCTTT; CDR3aa: CASRDGSQNTEAFF
d_gene: TRBD1; abundance: once; v_gene: TRBV28; j_gene: TRBJ1-1; CDR3nt: TGTGCCAGCAGTTTATGGGGACAGGGCGGGAACACTGAAGCTTTCTTT; CDR3aa: CASSLWGQGGNTEAFF